The rows below give T cell receptor beta chains drawn from one sample of a study of T cell repertoires in cytomegalovirus infection. TCRdb reanalysed the reads using MiXCR and keeps one entry per CDR3 protein. The table includes approximately 500,000 distinct CDR3 sequences, about 17% detected once. Sequenced input: CD8+ T cells from PBMCs. The receptors were gathered from a human donor in good health (CMV status not recorded). Some clones in this sample may be carry-over from other donors' samples. The CDR3 runs from the conserved cysteine through the conserved F or W. A D gene is named only where the DNA matches it firmly. Only part of the rows carry a size: once, few, many, or a class if the clone is expanded.

J gene: TRBJ2-7
D gene: TRBD2
V gene: TRBV3-1
clone size: -
CDR3 protein: CASSQVGGRVPYEQYF
CDR3 DNA: TGTGCCAGCAGCCAAGTTGGAGGGAGGGTCCCCTATGAGCAGTACTTC

J gene: TRBJ1-2
D gene: -
V gene: TRBV29-1
clone size: -
CDR3 protein: CSVEGAEGGYTF
CDR3 DNA: TGCAGCGTTGAAGGGGCAGAGGGCGGCTACACCTTC

J gene: TRBJ1-3
D gene: TRBD1
V gene: TRBV7-6
clone size: -
CDR3 protein: CASNPRTGPSGNTTYF
CDR3 DNA: TGTGCAAGCAACCCCCGGACAGGGCCCTCTGGAAACACCACATATTTT

J gene: TRBJ1-3
D gene: -
V gene: TRBV9
clone size: -
CDR3 protein: CASSARSSGNTIYF
CDR3 DNA: TGTGCCAGCAGCGCACGAAGCTCTGGAAACACCATATATTTT

J gene: TRBJ1-1
D gene: -
V gene: TRBV27
clone size: many
CDR3 protein: CASSPSGDMNTEAFF
CDR3 DNA: TGTGCCAGCAGTCCGTCGGGGGACATGAACACTGAAGCTTTCTTT

J gene: TRBJ2-1
D gene: -
V gene: TRBV11-3
clone size: many
CDR3 protein: CASSPYGSSYNEQFF
CDR3 DNA: TGTGCCAGCAGTCCTTACGGGAGCTCCTACAATGAGCAGTTCTTC

J gene: TRBJ1-4
D gene: -
V gene: TRBV7-9
clone size: many
CDR3 protein: CASSGRGGGNTNEKLFF
CDR3 DNA: TGTGCCAGCAGCGGCCGAGGTGGGGGGAACACTAATGAAAAACTGTTTTTT

J gene: TRBJ2-3
D gene: -
V gene: TRBV12-3/TRBV12-4
clone size: many
CDR3 protein: CASSLRQTDTQYF
CDR3 DNA: TGTGCCAGCAGTTTAAGGCAGACAGATACGCAGTATTTT

J gene: TRBJ1-6
D gene: -
V gene: TRBV27
clone size: many
CDR3 protein: CASSLSNSPLHF
CDR3 DNA: TGTGCCAGCAGTTTATCTAATTCACCCCTCCACTTT

J gene: TRBJ1-5
D gene: -
V gene: TRBV19
clone size: many
CDR3 protein: CASSMSLSNQPQHF
CDR3 DNA: TGTGCCAGTAGTATGTCACTATCCAATCAGCCCCAGCATTTT

J gene: TRBJ2-5
D gene: TRBD1
V gene: TRBV9
clone size: -
CDR3 protein: CASSAWDRATNETQYF
CDR3 DNA: TGTGCCAGCAGCGCCTGGGACAGGGCGACTAACGAGACCCAGTACTTC

J gene: TRBJ2-3
D gene: -
V gene: TRBV19
clone size: few
CDR3 protein: CASTGPNTDTQYF
CDR3 DNA: TGTGCCAGTACTGGACCGAACACAGATACGCAGTATTTT

J gene: TRBJ1-6
D gene: -
V gene: TRBV27
clone size: many
CDR3 protein: CASGWGTHSPLHF
CDR3 DNA: TGTGCCAGCGGGTGGGGAACCCATTCACCCCTCCACTTT

J gene: TRBJ2-3
D gene: TRBD2
V gene: TRBV28
clone size: many
CDR3 protein: CASSFVKGLALGTDTQYF
CDR3 DNA: TGTGCCAGCAGTTTTGTGAAGGGACTAGCGTTGGGCACAGATACGCAGTATTTT

J gene: TRBJ2-7
D gene: TRBD2
V gene: TRBV29-1
clone size: many
CDR3 protein: CSVLAGGAYEQYF
CDR3 DNA: TGCAGCGTGCTAGCGGGAGGGGCCTACGAGCAGTACTTC

J gene: TRBJ1-2
D gene: -
V gene: TRBV7-9
clone size: many
CDR3 protein: CASSSDPYGYTF
CDR3 DNA: TGTGCCAGCAGCTCCGACCCCTATGGCTACACCTTC

J gene: TRBJ2-7
D gene: -
V gene: TRBV4-2
clone size: -
CDR3 protein: CASSQDGDSEAYEQYF
CDR3 DNA: TGTGCCAGCAGCCAAGATGGGGATAGCGAGGCCTACGAGCAGTACTTC